Below, one TCR beta chain is given with its context. Its antigen is unidentified. The data originate from a study of cytomegalovirus exposure and HLA in healthy donors. The PCR made use of 60 Vbeta and 13 Jbeta primers. Profiled with immunoSEQ multiplex PCR; TCRdb holds only in-frame clones, not every one. The table includes roughly 190,000 clones, approximately 88% detected once. Study-wide points: Beyond CMV serostatus, there was no information to go on about immune exposure. Some V segments could not be told apart, so they were left out, TRBV6-2 and TRBV6-3 among them.

Germline V gene sequence: CDR1 SGHTA, CDR2 FQGNSA. V was clipped by 2 bases and J by 6 bases, with 17 bases between them. This CDR3 region has 15 residues. Sequences were obtained from PBMCs. This TCR was sampled from a woman aged 45-65 years in good health and CMV-seropositive. The rearrangement joins TRBV7-2 to TRBJ2-7; D might be TRBD1 (5 bases). Written as DNA, the CDR3 is TGTGCCAGCAGCTTAACGGACATGACCTCTTTCGAGCAGTACTTC. Encoded protein: CASSLTDMTSFEQYF.